These T cell receptor beta chains were read from a single sample in a study of cytomegalovirus exposure and HLA in healthy donors. Sequenced by immunoSEQ multiplex PCR; TCRdb stores in-frame clones only, minus some. This sample has 150,000 to 200,000 clones; around 85% occur once, and the top ten carry about 9.3%. Sequencing input: PBMCs. The origin of the receptors is a man younger than 35 in good health and CMV-seropositive. The CDR3 runs from the conserved cysteine through the conserved F or W. D genes are given only for firm matches. Rows may omit the clone size; those that give it use once, few, many or a size class.

D gene	V gene	clone size	J gene	CDR3 DNA	CDR3 protein
TRBD2	TRBV7-6	once	TRBJ2-5	TGTGCCAGCAGCGCGAGACTAGCGGGGCAAGAGACCCAGTACTTC	CASSARLAGQETQYF
-	TRBV7-9	-	TRBJ2-4	TGTGCCAGCGCTTTCTCATCAGAAGCCAAAAACATTCAGTACTTC	CASAFSSEAKNIQYF
-	TRBV27	once	TRBJ2-4	TGTGCCAGCAGTGCCAGAGCCAAAAACATTCAGTACTTC	CASSARAKNIQYF
TRBD1	TRBV5-1	-	TRBJ2-5	TGCGCCAGCAGCTTGGCCGAAGGGGGCGAAGAGACCCAGTACTTC	CASSLAEGGEETQYF
-	TRBV2	-	TRBJ1-5	TGTGCCAGCAGTGACAGGGCATATCAGCCCCAGCATTTT	CASSDRAYQPQHF
TRBD2	TRBV7-6	-	TRBJ2-5	TGTGCCAGCAGCTTAGGGGCGGGGGGCCAAGAGACCCAGTACTTC	CASSLGAGGQETQYF
-	TRBV29-1	-	TRBJ2-7	TGCAGCGTTGAAGATTACCCGGCAGGGGCCTTTTTGGGCGAGCAGTACTTC	CSVEDYPAGAFLGEQYF
TRBD1	TRBV14	-	TRBJ2-7	TGTGCCAGCAGCCGCCCGGGACAGGGGTACTACGAGCAGTACTTC	CASSRPGQGYYEQYF
-	TRBV5-3	few	TRBJ2-3	TGTGCCAGAAGCTTGTCGGACAGCCATGGAATAGATACGCAGTATTTT	CARSLSDSHGIDTQYF
TRBD1	TRBV6-5	-	TRBJ2-5	TGTGCCAGCAGGCCTAGGACAGGCCAAGAGACCCAGTACTTC	CASRPRTGQETQYF
TRBD1	TRBV9	once	TRBJ2-7	TGTGCCAGCATAACGGGACAGGGGACCTACGAGCAGTACTTC	CASITGQGTYEQYF
TRBD1	TRBV4-3	-	TRBJ1-2	TGCGCCAGCAGCCAAGTCAACAGGGGATCCTATGGCTACACCTTC	CASSQVNRGSYGYTF
-	TRBV9	-	TRBJ2-2	TGTGCCAGCAGTACCCCAGACAGGTCTCCGGACACCGGGGAGCTGTTTTTT	CASSTPDRSPDTGELFF
TRBD1	TRBV4-1	-	TRBJ2-7	TGCGCCAGCAGCCAAGATCGAACAGGGGCCTACTACGAGCAGTACTTC	CASSQDRTGAYYEQYF
TRBD1	TRBV19	-	TRBJ1-4	TGTGCCAGTAGTATAAGGGACAGGGGCCTCCTCCTCCAAGCAACTAATGAAAAACTGTTTTTT	CASSIRDRGLLLQATNEKLFF
TRBD1	TRBV2	once	TRBJ1-4	TGTGCCAGCATGTGGAGGACAGGGGTAAATACTAATGAAAAACTGTTTTTT	CASMWRTGVNTNEKLFF
-	TRBV9	-	TRBJ1-3	TGTGCCAGCAGCGTAGAGCACCGACTCGGGGGAAACACCATATATTTT	CASSVEHRLGGNTIYF
TRBD1	TRBV7-8	once	TRBJ1-4	TGTGCCAGCAGCTTCGGAACAGGGGGCCTGGCAACTAATGAAAAACTGTTTTTT	CASSFGTGGLATNEKLFF
TRBD1	TRBV7-8	-	TRBJ2-7	TGTGCCAGCAGCTTAGGATCAGGGGGATGGTACGAGCAGTACTTC	CASSLGSGGWYEQYF
-	TRBV29-1	-	TRBJ2-7	TGCAGCGTTTGGCAGGGCATCGTCGGCGAGCAGTACTTC	CSVWQGIVGEQYF
TRBD1	TRBV19	few	TRBJ1-1	TGTGCCAGTAGTACCAACCCAGACAGGGCGGCTTTCTTT	CASSTNPDRAAFF
TRBD1	TRBV19	-	TRBJ2-2	TGTGCCAGTAGCCCTAACCGGGACAGGGTAATTACCGGGGAGCTGTTTTTT	CASSPNRDRVITGELFF
TRBD1	TRBV7-2	-	TRBJ2-2	TGTGCCAGCAGCTTAGCGTGGTCAGGGGGCTGGTACACCGGGGAGCTGTTTTTT	CASSLAWSGGWYTGELFF
TRBD1	TRBV6-1	-	TRBJ1-6	TGTGCCAGCAGGTGGACAGGAGAAATATATTCACCCCTCCACTTT	CASRWTGEIYSPLHF
TRBD1	TRBV4-1	-	TRBJ2-1	TGCGCCAGCAGCGCGGGACAGGGTGACAATGAGCAGTTCTTC	CASSAGQGDNEQFF
-	TRBV5-4	-	TRBJ2-3	TGTGCCAGCAGCTTGGGAGCTACAGGGACAGATACGCAGTATTTT	CASSLGATGTDTQYF
-	TRBV23-1	few	TRBJ1-1	TGCGCCAGCAGTCAAAGTTACAGGGTAGACACTGAAGCTTTCTTT	CASSQSYRVDTEAFF
TRBD2	TRBV7-2	-	TRBJ2-5	TGTGCCAGCAGCCTCGGACTAGCTGAAGAGACCCAGTACTTC	CASSLGLAEETQYF
TRBD1	TRBV7-9	-	TRBJ1-2	TGTTCCAGCGTTAAATCCCAGGGGGCAGATGGCTACACCTTC	CSSVKSQGADGYTF
-	TRBV6-1	-	TRBJ1-1	TGTGCCAGCGGTCCCAGACTCACTGAAGCTTTCTTT	CASGPRLTEAFF
-	TRBV11-2	-	TRBJ1-5	TGTGCCAGCAGCTCGGACAGTACCAGGGATCAGCCCCAGCATTTT	CASSSDSTRDQPQHF
-	TRBV19	-	TRBJ1-1	TGTGCCAGTAGTATTCAGAACACTGAAGCTTTCTTT	CASSIQNTEAFF
-	TRBV6-1	once	TRBJ1-5	TGTGCCAGCAGTGACCCTAACCGGCCCCAGCATTTT	CASSDPNRPQHF
-	TRBV27	-	TRBJ2-2	TGTGCCATCAAGGGGCCCGGGGAGCTGTTTTTT	CAIKGPGELFF
-	TRBV13	-	TRBJ2-6	TGTGCCAGCAGCTCCTATTCTGGGGCCAACGTCCTGACTTTC	CASSSYSGANVLTF
-	TRBV18	-	TRBJ1-1	TGTGCCAGCTCACCAACAGGACAGTGGAAGGACACTGAAGCTTTCTTT	CASSPTGQWKDTEAFF
TRBD1	TRBV7-6	-	TRBJ1-1	TGTGCCAGCAGCTTAGCGGGACAGGCCAACACTGAAGCTTTCTTT	CASSLAGQANTEAFF
-	TRBV7-6	-	TRBJ2-5	TGTGCCAGCAGCGTAGGGACGTCAGGGGAGACCCAGTACTTC	CASSVGTSGETQYF
-	TRBV27	-	TRBJ1-5	TGTGCCAGCGGGGCAGGCCCCCTTTGGCCCCAGCATTTT	CASGAGPLWPQHF
-	TRBV18	-	TRBJ2-1	TGTGCCAGCTCACCGATTCTAGGGGGGGATGAGCAGTTCTTC	CASSPILGGDEQFF
TRBD1	TRBV7-2	few	TRBJ1-5	TGTGCCAGCAGGATTGGGCCGACAGGGTATAGCAATCAGCCCCAGCATTTT	CASRIGPTGYSNQPQHF
-	TRBV4-3	few	TRBJ2-6	TGCGCCAGCAGCCAAGATCGGGGCTCTGGGGCCAACGTCCTGACTTTC	CASSQDRGSGANVLTF
TRBD1	TRBV5-4	-	TRBJ1-3	TGTGCCAGCAGTGACAGGGCCCCCGGCTCTGGAAACACCATATATTTT	CASSDRAPGSGNTIYF
-	TRBV6-5	-	TRBJ1-2	TGTGCCAGCAGTGCCGCCGGGACACTCTATGGCTACACCTTC	CASSAAGTLYGYTF